The source of this TCR beta chain is a study of PD-1 blockade in mismatch repair-deficient tumors. Points on this clone: The antigen is unknown.

Germline V CDR1 and CDR2: MNHNY, SVGAGI (reference sequence). V lost 5 bases, J lost 6 bases, and 17 bases lay in between. The CDR3 runs to 15 residues. Libraries were prepared by immunoSEQ multiplex PCR; TCRdb keeps only in-frame clonotypes and omits some of them. The data hold 120,000 or so clones, with 70% to 90% observed a single time. Study-wide findings and caveats: Tumor-resident clones, often undetectable pretreatment in blood, expanded then contracted after pembrolizumab.

The chain has TRBV6-6 and TRBJ2-1; tentative D call: TRBD2 (7 bases). Sequences were derived from peripheral blood, sampled 44 weeks after starting pembrolizumab. The receptor's source is an adult with mismatch repair-deficient cancer. Here the CDR3 DNA reads TGTGCCAGCAGTCCCGCGGTAGGGGGGGCCAATGAGCAGTTCTTC. Its translation: CASSPAVGGANEQFF.